Below, one T cell receptor beta chain is given with its context. The time point is: new active TB diagnosis, blood taken before or within 7 days of starting treatment. The source of the sample is a study of T cells in tuberculosis. Sequencing was performed with immunoSEQ multiplex PCR; in TCRdb, only in-frame clones are kept and a portion is missing. The sample holds 30,000 to 35,000 clones, roughly 85% seen once. V gave up 2 bases and J gave up 5 bases, with 12 bases separating them. Germline V gene data show CDR1 as MNHEY and CDR2 as SVGAGI. The CDR3 has 14 amino acids. The receptor's source is an adult with tuberculosis. The chain couples TRBV6-5 to TRBJ1-1; no definite D call. Specimen: PBMCs, collected at tuberculosis diagnosis. The CDR3 here is CASSYGRGGTEAFF. CDR3 nucleotides: TGTGCCAGCAGTTACGGTCGGGGAGGGACTGAAGCTTTCTTT.